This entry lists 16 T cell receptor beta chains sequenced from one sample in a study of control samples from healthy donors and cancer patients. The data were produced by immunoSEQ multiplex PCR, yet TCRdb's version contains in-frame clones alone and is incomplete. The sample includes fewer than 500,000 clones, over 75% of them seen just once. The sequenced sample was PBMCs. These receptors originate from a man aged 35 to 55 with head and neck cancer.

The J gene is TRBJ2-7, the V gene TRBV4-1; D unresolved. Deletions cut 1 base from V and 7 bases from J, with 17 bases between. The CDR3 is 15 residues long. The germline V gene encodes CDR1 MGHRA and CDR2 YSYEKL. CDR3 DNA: TGCGCCAGCAGCCAAGCGACGTTCAGTCTCCTGGAGCAGTACTTC. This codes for CASSQATFSLLEQYF.

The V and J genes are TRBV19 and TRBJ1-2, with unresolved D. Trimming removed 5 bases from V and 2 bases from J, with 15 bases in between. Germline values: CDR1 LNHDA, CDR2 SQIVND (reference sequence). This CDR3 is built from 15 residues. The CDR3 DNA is TGTGCCAGTAGTCTCCAGACGGTTTCCAACTATGGCTACACCTTC. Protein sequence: CASSLQTVSNYGYTF. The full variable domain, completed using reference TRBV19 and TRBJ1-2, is DGGITQSPKYLFRKEGQNVTLSCEQNLNHDAMYWYRQDPGQGLRLIYYSQIVNDFQKGDIAEGYSVSREKKESFPLTVTSAQKNPTAFYLCASSLQTVSNYGYTFGSGTRLTVV.

CDR3 amino acids: CASSFGQTYGYTF. The CDR3 DNA is TGTGCCAGCAGTTTTGGACAGACCTATGGCTACACCTTC. The chain couples TRBV28 to TRBJ1-2, with D perhaps matching TRBD1 (6 bases). CDR1 and CDR2 from the germline V gene are MDHEN and SYDVKM. CDR3 length: 13 amino acids. Trimming removed 3 bases at V and 4 bases at J, with 9 bases between.

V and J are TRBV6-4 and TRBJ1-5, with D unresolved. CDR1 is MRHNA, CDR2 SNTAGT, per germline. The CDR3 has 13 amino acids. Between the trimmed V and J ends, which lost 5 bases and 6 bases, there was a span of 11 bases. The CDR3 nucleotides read TGTGCCAGCAGTTCCGTGAGGACTCAGCCCCAGCATTTT. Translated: CASSSVRTQPQHF.

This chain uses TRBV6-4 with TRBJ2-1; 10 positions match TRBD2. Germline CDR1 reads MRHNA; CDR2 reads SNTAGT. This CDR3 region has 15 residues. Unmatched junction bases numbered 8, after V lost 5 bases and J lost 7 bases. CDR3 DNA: TGTGCCAGCAGTAGGGAAAGCGGGGGGGCGAATGAGCAGTTCTTC. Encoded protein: CASSRESGGANEQFF.

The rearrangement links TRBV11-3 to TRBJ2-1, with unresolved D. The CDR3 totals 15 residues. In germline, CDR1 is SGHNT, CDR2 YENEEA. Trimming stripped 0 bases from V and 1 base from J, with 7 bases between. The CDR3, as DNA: TGTGCCAGCAGCTTAGATACCGGTTCCTACAATGAGCAGTTCTTC. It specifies CASSLDTGSYNEQFF.

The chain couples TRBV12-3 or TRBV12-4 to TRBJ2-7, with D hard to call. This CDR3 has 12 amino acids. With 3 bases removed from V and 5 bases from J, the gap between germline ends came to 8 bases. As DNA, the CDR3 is TGTGCCAGCAGTTTCGGAAGCAACGAGCAGTACTTC. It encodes CASSFGSNEQYF.

The chain's CDR3 is CASSTGLFYEQYF. CDR3 nucleotides: TGTGCCAGCAGTACGGGACTTTTCTACGAGCAGTACTTC. This rearrangement joins TRBV27 to TRBJ2-7, with TRBD2 as a possible D gene (6 bases). The germline gives CDR1 MNHEY, CDR2 SMNVEV (reference sequence). The CDR3 extends over 13 amino acids. Trimming pared 5 bases from V and 3 bases from J, leaving 11 bases between.

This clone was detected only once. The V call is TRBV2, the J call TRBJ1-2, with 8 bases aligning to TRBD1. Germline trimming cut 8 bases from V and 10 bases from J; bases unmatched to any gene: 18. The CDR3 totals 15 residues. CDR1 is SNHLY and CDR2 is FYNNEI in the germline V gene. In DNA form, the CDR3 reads TGTGCCAGCGGATTCCTGGACAGGGAACCTAATGACTACACCTTC. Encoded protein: CASGFLDREPNDYTF.

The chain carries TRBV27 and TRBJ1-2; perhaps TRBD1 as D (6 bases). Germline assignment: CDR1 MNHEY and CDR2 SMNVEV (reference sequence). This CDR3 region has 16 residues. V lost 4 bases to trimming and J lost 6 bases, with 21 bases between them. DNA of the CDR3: TGTGCCAGCAGTTCTTACGGCTCCCCAGGGGACCATGGCTACACCTTC. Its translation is CASSSYGSPGDHGYTF.

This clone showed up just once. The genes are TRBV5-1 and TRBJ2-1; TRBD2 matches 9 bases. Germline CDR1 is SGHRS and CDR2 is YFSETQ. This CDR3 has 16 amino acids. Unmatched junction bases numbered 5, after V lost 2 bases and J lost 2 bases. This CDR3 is CASSFDSGGPYNEQFF. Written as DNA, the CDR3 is TGCGCCAGCAGCTTCGATAGCGGGGGACCCTACAATGAGCAGTTCTTC. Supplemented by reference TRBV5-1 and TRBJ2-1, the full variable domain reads KAGVTQTPRYLIKTRGQQVTLSCSPISGHRSVSWYQQTPGQGLQFLFEYFSETQRNKGNFPGRFSGRQFSNSRSEMNVSTLELGDSALYLCASSFDSGGPYNEQFFGPGTRLTVL.

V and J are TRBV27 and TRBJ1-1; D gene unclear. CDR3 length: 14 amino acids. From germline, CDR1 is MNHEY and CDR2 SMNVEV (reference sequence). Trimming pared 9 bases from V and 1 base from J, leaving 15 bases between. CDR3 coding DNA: TGTGCCAGTAGATTAACCGGCTGGAACACTGAAGCTTTCTTT. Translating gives CASRLTGWNTEAFF.

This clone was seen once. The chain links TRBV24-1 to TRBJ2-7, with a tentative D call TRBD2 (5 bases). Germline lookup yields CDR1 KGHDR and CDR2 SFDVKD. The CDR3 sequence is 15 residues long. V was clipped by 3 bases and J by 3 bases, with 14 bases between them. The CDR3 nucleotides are TGTGCCACCAGTGATCCCAGAAGCGGAAACTACGAGCAGTACTTC. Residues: CATSDPRSGNYEQYF.

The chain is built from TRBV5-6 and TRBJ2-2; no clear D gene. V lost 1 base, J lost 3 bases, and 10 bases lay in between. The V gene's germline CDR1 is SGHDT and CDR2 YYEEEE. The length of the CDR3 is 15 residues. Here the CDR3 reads CASSLRSVYTGELFF. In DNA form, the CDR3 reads TGTGCCAGCAGCTTGCGAAGTGTTTACACCGGGGAGCTGTTTTTT.

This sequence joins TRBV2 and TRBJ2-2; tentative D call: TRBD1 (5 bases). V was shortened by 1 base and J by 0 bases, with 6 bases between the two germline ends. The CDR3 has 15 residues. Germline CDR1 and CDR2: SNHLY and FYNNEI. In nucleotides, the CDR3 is TGTGCCAGCAGTGAAGTCAGGGCGAACACCGGGGAGCTGTTTTTT. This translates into CASSEVRANTGELFF.

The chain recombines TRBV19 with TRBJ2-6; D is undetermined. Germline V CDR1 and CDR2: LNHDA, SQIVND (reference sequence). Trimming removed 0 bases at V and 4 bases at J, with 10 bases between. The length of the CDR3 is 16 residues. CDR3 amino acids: CASSIELGSGANVLTF. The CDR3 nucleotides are TGTGCCAGTAGTATAGAGCTTGGTTCCGGGGCCAACGTCCTGACTTTC. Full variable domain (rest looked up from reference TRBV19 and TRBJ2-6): DGGITQSPKYLFRKEGQNVTLSCEQNLNHDAMYWYRQDPGQGLRLIYYSQIVNDFQKGDIAEGYSVSREKKESFPLTVTSAQKNPTAFYLCASSIELGSGANVLTFGAGSRLTVL.